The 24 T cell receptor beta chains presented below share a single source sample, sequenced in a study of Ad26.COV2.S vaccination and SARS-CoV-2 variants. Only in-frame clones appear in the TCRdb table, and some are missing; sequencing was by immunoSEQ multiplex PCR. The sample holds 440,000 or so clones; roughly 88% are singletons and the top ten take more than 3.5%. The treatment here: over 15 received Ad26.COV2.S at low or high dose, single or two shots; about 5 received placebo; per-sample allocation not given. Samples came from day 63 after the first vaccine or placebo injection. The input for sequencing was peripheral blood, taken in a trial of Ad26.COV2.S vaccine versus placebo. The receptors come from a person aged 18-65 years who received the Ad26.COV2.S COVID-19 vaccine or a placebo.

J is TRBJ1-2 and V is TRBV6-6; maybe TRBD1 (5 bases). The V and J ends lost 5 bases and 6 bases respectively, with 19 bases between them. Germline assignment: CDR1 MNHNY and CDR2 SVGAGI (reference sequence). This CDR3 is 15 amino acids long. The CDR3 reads CASSQAGGLLDGYTF. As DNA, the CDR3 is TGTGCCAGCAGTCAGGCGGGGGGTTTGCTGGATGGCTACACCTTC.

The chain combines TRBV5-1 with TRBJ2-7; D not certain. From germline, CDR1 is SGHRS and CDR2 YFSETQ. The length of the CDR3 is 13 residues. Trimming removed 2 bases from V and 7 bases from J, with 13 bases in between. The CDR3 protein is CASSFAPSREQYF. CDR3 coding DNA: TGCGCCAGCAGCTTCGCACCTTCTAGGGAGCAGTACTTC.

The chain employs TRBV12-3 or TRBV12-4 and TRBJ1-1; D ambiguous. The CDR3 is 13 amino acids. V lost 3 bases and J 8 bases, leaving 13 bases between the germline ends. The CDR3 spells CASSFQVGMEAFF. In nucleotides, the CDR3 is TGTGCCAGCAGTTTTCAAGTGGGAATGGAAGCTTTCTTT.

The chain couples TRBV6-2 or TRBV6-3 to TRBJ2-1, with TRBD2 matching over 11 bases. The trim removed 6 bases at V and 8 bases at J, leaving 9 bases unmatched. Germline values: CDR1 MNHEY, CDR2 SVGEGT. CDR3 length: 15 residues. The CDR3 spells CASSRSGRARHEQFF. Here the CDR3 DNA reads TGTGCCAGCAGCCGTAGCGGGAGGGCCCGTCATGAGCAGTTCTTC.

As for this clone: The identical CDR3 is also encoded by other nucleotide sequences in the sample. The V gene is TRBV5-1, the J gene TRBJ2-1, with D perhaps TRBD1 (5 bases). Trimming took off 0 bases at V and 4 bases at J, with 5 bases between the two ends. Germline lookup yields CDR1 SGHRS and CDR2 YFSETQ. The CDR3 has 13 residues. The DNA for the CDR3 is TGCGCCAGCAGCTTGGGACAGTACAATGAGCAGTTCTTC. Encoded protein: CASSLGQYNEQFF.

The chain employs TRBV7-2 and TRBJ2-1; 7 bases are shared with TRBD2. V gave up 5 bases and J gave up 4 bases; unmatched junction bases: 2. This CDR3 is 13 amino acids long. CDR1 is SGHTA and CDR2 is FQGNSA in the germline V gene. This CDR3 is CASSPGGYNEQFF. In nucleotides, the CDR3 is TGTGCCAGCAGCCCGGGAGGATACAATGAGCAGTTCTTC.

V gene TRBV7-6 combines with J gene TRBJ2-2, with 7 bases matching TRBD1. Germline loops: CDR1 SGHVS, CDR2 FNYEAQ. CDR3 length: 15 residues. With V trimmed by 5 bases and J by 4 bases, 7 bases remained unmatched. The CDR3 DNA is TGTGCCAGCAGCGAAACAGGGGCGGCCACCGGGGAGCTGTTTTTT. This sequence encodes CASSETGAATGELFF.

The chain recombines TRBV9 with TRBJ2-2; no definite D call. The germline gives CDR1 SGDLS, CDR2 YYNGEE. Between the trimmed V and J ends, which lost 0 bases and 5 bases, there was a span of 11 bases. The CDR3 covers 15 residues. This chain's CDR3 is CASSVDLGGTGELFF. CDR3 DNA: TGTGCCAGCAGCGTAGATTTGGGTGGGACCGGGGAGCTGTTTTTT.

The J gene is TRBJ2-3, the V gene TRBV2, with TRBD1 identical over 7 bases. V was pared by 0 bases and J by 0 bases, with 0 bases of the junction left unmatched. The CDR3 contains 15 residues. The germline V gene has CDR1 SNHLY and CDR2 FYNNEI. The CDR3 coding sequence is TGTGCCAGCAGTGAAGCGGGACAGAGCACAGATACGCAGTATTTT. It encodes CASSEAGQSTDTQYF.

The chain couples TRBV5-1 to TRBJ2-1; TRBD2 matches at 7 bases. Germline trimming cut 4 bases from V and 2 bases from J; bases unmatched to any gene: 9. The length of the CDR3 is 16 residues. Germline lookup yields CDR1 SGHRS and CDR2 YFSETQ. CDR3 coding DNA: TGCGCCAGCAGCCCCGCCCTAGCGGCGACCTACAATGAGCAGTTCTTC. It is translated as CASSPALAATYNEQFF.

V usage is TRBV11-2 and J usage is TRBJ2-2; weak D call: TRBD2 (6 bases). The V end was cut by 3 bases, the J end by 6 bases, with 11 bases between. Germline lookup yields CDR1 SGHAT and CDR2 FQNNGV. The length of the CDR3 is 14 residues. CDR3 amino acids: CASSFLGRSGELFF. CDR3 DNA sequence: TGTGCCAGCAGCTTTTTGGGGAGGTCCGGGGAGCTGTTTTTT.

Here the CDR3 reads CASSPGLVTLEQYF. CDR3 in DNA: TGTGCCAGCTCACCCGGACTAGTAACTCTCGAGCAGTACTTC. The rearrangement links TRBV18 to TRBJ2-7; 7 bases are a match to TRBD2. The junction had 8 bases not matched to a gene; V was cut back by 3 bases and J by 6 bases. The germline gives CDR1 KGHSH, CDR2 LQKENI. This CDR3 has 14 residues.

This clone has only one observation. CDR3 protein: CASRLAASTDTQYF. As DNA, the CDR3 is TGTGCCAGCAGACTAGCGGCTAGCACAGATACGCAGTATTTT. V and J are TRBV2 and TRBJ2-3; 8 bases align to TRBD2. This CDR3 is built from 14 residues. Germline V lookup: CDR1 SNHLY, CDR2 FYNNEI. With 6 bases clipped from V and 0 bases from J, the junction kept 2 bases outside the gene matches.

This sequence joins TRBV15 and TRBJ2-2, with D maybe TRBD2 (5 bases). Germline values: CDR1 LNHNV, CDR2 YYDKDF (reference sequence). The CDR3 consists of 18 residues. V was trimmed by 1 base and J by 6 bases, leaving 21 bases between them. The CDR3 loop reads CATSRARGPGTRSGELFF. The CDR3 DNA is TGTGCCACCAGCAGAGCCCGCGGGCCGGGAACACGATCCGGGGAGCTGTTTTTT. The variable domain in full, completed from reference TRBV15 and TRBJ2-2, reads DAMVIQNPRYQVTQFGKPVTLSCSQTLNHNVMYWYQQKSSQAPKLLFHYYDKDFNNEADTPDNFQSRRPNTSFCFLDIRSPGLGDTAMYLCATSRARGPGTRSGELFFGEGSRLTVL.

The CDR3 sequence is CASSEVGGEQYF. The CDR3 DNA follows: TGTGCCAGCAGTGAAGTTGGGGGCGAGCAGTACTTC. V and J are TRBV6-1 and TRBJ2-7, with D perhaps being TRBD1 or TRBD2 (5 bases each). This CDR3 is built from 12 residues. The germline CDR1 and CDR2 sequences are MNHNS and SASEGT. Trimming left V 1 base short and J 6 bases short, with 7 bases between.

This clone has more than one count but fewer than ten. In nucleotides, the CDR3 is TGTGCCACCAGTGGCGGGTTGAGGGTCGAGACCGGGGAGCTGTTTTTT. This codes for CATSGGLRVETGELFF. The rearrangement joins TRBV24-1 to TRBJ2-2, with D tentatively TRBD2 (5 bases). In germline, CDR1 is KGHDR, CDR2 SFDVKD. This CDR3 is built from 16 residues. Trimming shortened V by 5 bases and J by 5 bases, and 17 bases separated the two germline ends.

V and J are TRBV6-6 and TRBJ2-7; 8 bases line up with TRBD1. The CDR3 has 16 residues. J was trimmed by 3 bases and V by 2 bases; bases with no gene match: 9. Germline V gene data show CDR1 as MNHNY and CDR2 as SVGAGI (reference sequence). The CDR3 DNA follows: TGTGCCAGCAGTTACCCCGGACAGGGCTCGGTCTACGAGCAGTACTTC. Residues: CASSYPGQGSVYEQYF.

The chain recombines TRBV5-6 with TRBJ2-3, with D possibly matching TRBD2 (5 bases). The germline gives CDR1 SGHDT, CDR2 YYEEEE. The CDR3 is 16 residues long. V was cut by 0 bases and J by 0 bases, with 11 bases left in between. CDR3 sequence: CASSLGTQTSTDTQYF. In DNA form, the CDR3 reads TGTGCCAGCAGCTTGGGGACTCAAACTAGCACAGATACGCAGTATTTT.

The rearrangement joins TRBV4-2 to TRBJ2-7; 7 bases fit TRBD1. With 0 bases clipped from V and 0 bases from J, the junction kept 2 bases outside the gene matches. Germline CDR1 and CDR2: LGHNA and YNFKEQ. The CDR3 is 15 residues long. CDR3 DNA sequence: TGTGCCAGCAGCCAAGATAGGGACAGCTCCTACGAGCAGTACTTC. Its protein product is CASSQDRDSSYEQYF.

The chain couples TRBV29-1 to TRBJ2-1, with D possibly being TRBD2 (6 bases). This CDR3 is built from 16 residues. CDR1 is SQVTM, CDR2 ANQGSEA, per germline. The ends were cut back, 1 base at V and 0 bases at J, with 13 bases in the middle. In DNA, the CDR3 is TGCAGCGTTGAAGGGCTAGCGCCAAGCTCCTACAATGAGCAGTTCTTC. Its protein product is CSVEGLAPSSYNEQFF.

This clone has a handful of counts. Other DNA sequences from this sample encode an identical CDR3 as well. CDR3 sequence (DNA): TGTGCCAGTAGTATGGGAACTAGCTACGAGCAGTACTTC. Residues: CASSMGTSYEQYF. This sequence joins TRBV19 and TRBJ2-7; D may be TRBD2 (5 bases). Germline CDR1 and CDR2: LNHDA and SQIVND (reference sequence). The CDR3 extends over 13 amino acids. Trimming cost V 3 bases and J 3 bases, with 9 bases left between them.

The CDR3: CASSRGSPTTGHYEQYF. The CDR3 coding sequence is TGTGCCAGCAGTCGAGGATCCCCCACGACAGGGCACTACGAGCAGTACTTC. This chain links TRBV27 with TRBJ2-7, with 7 bases matching TRBD1. Germline CDR1 is MNHEY and CDR2 is SMNVEV (reference sequence). V was pared by 5 bases and J by 3 bases, with 16 bases of the junction left unmatched. The CDR3 covers 17 residues.

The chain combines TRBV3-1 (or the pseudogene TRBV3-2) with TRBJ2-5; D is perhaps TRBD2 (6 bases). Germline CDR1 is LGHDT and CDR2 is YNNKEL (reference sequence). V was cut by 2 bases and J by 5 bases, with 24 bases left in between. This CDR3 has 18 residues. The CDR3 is CASSQPSGTYQLVETQYF. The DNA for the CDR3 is TGTGCCAGCAGCCAACCCTCCGGGACTTATCAACTGGTTGAGACCCAGTACTTC.

Written as DNA, the CDR3 is TGCGCCAGCAGCTTGAGGGTTGATCAGCCCCAGCATTTT. Translation gives CASSLRVDQPQHF. V and J are TRBV5-1 and TRBJ1-5; D is unclear. The CDR3 extends over 13 amino acids. Trimming cost V 1 base and J 5 bases, with 7 bases left between them. Germline assignment: CDR1 SGHRS and CDR2 YFSETQ.